This TCR beta chain appears in the sequencing data of a study of blood T cell repertoires in COVID-19. Study as a whole: COVID-19 samples from acute and convalescent phases originated in the United States, Italy and Spain. Sources were T cells, B-cell-depleted T cells, or PBMCs; the material itself was cDNA or gDNA.

Per germline, CDR1 SEHNR and CDR2 FQNEAQ (reference sequence). The V and J ends lost 1 base and 2 bases, in that order; junction bases with no gene match: 2. The CDR3 consists of 15 residues. In the authors' workflow: The assay estimated nucleated cells by amplifying reference gene primers. The assay was immunoSEQ multiplex PCR, and TCRdb's table has in-frame clones only and misses some. V and J calls and clone size follow that table, whereas D and trimming were derived from the DNA. The data contain 350,000 to 400,000 clones, nearly 90% of them singletons. This clone was found a few times. Sequences were obtained from peripheral blood. The clonotype was recovered from a man aged 18 to 30 with active or convalescent COVID-19. V usage is TRBV7-9 and J usage is TRBJ1-3, with 7 positions matching TRBD1. The DNA of the CDR3 is TGTGCCAGCAGCTTAGTCCAGGGGGCTGGAAACACCATATATTTT. Its protein is CASSLVQGAGNTIYF. The variable domain in full, with the rest retrieved from reference TRBV7-9 and TRBJ1-3, is DTGVSQNPRHKITKRGQNVTFRCDPISEHNRLYWYRQTLGQGPEFLTYFQNEAQLEKSRLLSDRFSAERPKGSFSTLEIQRTEQGDSAMYLCASSLVQGAGNTIYFGEGSWLTVV.